The 14 T cell receptor beta chains presented below share a single source sample, sequenced in a study of memory CD4+ T cells and cytomegalovirus serostatus. This table comes from immunoSEQ multiplex PCR, and its TCRdb copy is limited to in-frame clones, with some not included. Among some 95,000 clones listed, about 80% were seen once. The sort gate was single viable CD3+CD4+CD8-CD45RO+ cells for memory CD4+ T cells. Sequenced sample: memory CD4+ T cells from blood. These receptor sequences come from an adult in good health and CMV-seropositive.

This clone is medium-sized. The V gene is TRBV11-2, the J gene TRBJ1-2, with D uncertain. Trimming took off 0 bases at V and 8 bases at J, with 7 bases between the two ends. CDR1 and CDR2 from the germline V gene are SGHAT and FQNNGV. CDR3 length equals 12 residues. The CDR3 is CASSLEDIGYTF. The DNA of the CDR3 is TGTGCCAGCAGCTTAGAGGATATAGGCTACACCTTC.

V gene TRBV30 combines with J gene TRBJ2-3, with TRBD1 matching over 8 bases. The CDR3 length is 14 residues. CDR1 GTSNPN and CDR2 SVGIG come from the germline V gene (reference sequence). J gave up 1 base and V 1 base, and 1 base lay outside the gene matches. The CDR3 bases are TGTGCCTGGAGTGCGACAGGGGGCACAGATACGCAGTATTTT. The encoded protein is CAWSATGGTDTQYF.

The chain recombines TRBV29-1 with TRBJ2-3; the D call may be TRBD1 or TRBD2 (5 bases each). The CDR3 has 14 residues. Trimming stripped 3 bases from V and 4 bases from J, with 14 bases between. Per germline, CDR1 SQVTM and CDR2 ANQGSEA. The CDR3 here is CSVEGGRGADTQYF. CDR3 coding DNA: TGCAGCGTTGAGGGCGGTCGAGGGGCAGATACGCAGTATTTT.

The chain couples TRBV19 to TRBJ1-4; maybe TRBD1 (5 bases). Germline CDR1 LNHDA, CDR2 SQIVND (reference sequence). The CDR3 runs 14 residues. Trimming left V 3 bases short and J 3 bases short, with 8 bases between. The CDR3 DNA reads TGTGCCAGTAGTATGGGGCGGCCTAATGAAAAACTGTTTTTT. Translation gives CASSMGRPNEKLFF.

This clone was counted once. The chain couples TRBV5-1 to TRBJ2-1; D is unresolved. Germline V gives CDR1 SGHRS, CDR2 YFSETQ. V was pared by 1 base and J by 0 bases, with 8 bases between. The CDR3 consists of 15 residues. Here the CDR3 reads CASSLRGDSYNEQFF. The CDR3 DNA sequence: TGCGCCAGCAGCTTGCGTGGGGACTCCTACAATGAGCAGTTCTTC.

The rearrangement uses TRBV28 and TRBJ2-7; 7 nucleotides align to TRBD2. Germline lookup yields CDR1 MDHEN and CDR2 SYDVKM. The V segment lost 3 bases and the J segment 3 bases; nucleotides outside the gene matches: 5. The CDR3 has 14 residues. The CDR3: CASSLSGGYYEQYF. DNA for the CDR3: TGTGCCAGCAGTTTGTCGGGGGGTTACTACGAGCAGTACTTC.

The chain joins TRBV7-9 to TRBJ1-3, with D perhaps TRBD1 (6 bases). V lost 6 bases and J 1 base, leaving 7 bases between the germline ends. Per the germline V gene, CDR1 is SEHNR and CDR2 is FQNEAQ (reference sequence). The CDR3 is 13 amino acids. The CDR3 loop is CASSQGSGNTIYF. DNA for the CDR3: TGTGCCAGCAGTCAGGGGTCTGGAAACACCATATATTTT.

The rearrangement joins TRBV9 to TRBJ1-1; tentative D call: TRBD1 (5 bases). This CDR3 spans 16 amino acids. The germline gives CDR1 SGDLS, CDR2 YYNGEE. Trimming took off 3 bases at V and 3 bases at J, with 18 bases between the two ends. The CDR3 DNA sequence: TGTGCCAGCAGCGCCGACCCCAGGGAATTGTACACTGAAGCTTTCTTT. Its protein is CASSADPRELYTEAFF.

This clone has just one count. V usage is TRBV19 and J usage is TRBJ2-7, with 7 positions matching TRBD2. The CDR3 is 14 amino acids. The J segment lost 3 bases and the V segment lost 6 bases, leaving 8 bases of the junction unmatched. Germline lookup yields CDR1 LNHDA and CDR2 SQIVND (reference sequence). The CDR3 sequence is CASRQTSASYEQYF. In DNA form, the CDR3 reads TGTGCCAGTAGGCAAACTAGCGCGAGCTACGAGCAGTACTTC.

This chain joins TRBV6-6 and TRBJ1-4; D is ambiguous. This CDR3 comprises 14 residues. Germline V gene data show CDR1 as MNHNY and CDR2 as SVGAGI (reference sequence). Trimming took 6 bases from V and 3 from J, leaving 11 bases between them. CDR3: CASSSTGSNEKLFF. In nucleotides, the CDR3 is TGTGCCAGCAGCTCCACCGGGTCTAATGAAAAACTGTTTTTT.

The genes are TRBV7-3 and TRBJ2-2; no clear D. The V gene's germline CDR1 is SGHTA and CDR2 FQGTGA. There are 12 residues in the CDR3. The ends were cut back, 6 bases at V and 6 bases at J, with 8 bases in the middle. The CDR3 bases are TGTGCCAGCAGTGATCAACCCGGGGAGCTGTTTTTT. It translates to CASSDQPGELFF. The full variable domain, with the rest looked up from reference TRBV7-3 and TRBJ2-2, is GAGVSQTPSNKVTEKGKYVELRCDPISGHTALYWYRQSLGQGPEFLIYFQGTGAADDSGLPNDRFFAVRPEGSVSTLKIQRTERGDSAVYLCASSDQPGELFFGEGSRLTVL.

The V and J genes are TRBV6-6 and TRBJ1-5; no firm D call. The length of the CDR3 is 14 residues. The germline V and J ends were trimmed by 5 bases and 0 bases, with 8 bases remaining between them. Germline V lookup: CDR1 MNHNY, CDR2 SVGAGI (reference sequence). As DNA, the CDR3 is TGTGCCAGCAGTCTAAGCTTTAGCAATCAGCCCCAGCATTTT. It yields the protein CASSLSFSNQPQHF.

This chain links TRBV29-1 with TRBJ1-2, with 11 bases fitting TRBD1. The CDR3 sequence is 14 residues long. CDR1 and CDR2 from the germline V gene are SQVTM and ANQGSEA. With V trimmed by 6 bases and J by 5 bases, 8 bases remained unmatched. Here the CDR3 DNA reads TGCAGCGTCAGCTTAGGACAGGGGGCTTATGGCTACACCTTC. This sequence encodes CSVSLGQGAYGYTF.

The genes are TRBV19 and TRBJ1-1; D unclear. From germline, CDR1 is LNHDA and CDR2 SQIVND (reference sequence). V gave up 2 bases and J gave up 2 bases, with 6 bases separating them. This CDR3 has 13 amino acids. CDR3 DNA: TGTGCCAGTAGTATAAATGCAAACACTGAAGCTTTCTTT. Residues: CASSINANTEAFF.